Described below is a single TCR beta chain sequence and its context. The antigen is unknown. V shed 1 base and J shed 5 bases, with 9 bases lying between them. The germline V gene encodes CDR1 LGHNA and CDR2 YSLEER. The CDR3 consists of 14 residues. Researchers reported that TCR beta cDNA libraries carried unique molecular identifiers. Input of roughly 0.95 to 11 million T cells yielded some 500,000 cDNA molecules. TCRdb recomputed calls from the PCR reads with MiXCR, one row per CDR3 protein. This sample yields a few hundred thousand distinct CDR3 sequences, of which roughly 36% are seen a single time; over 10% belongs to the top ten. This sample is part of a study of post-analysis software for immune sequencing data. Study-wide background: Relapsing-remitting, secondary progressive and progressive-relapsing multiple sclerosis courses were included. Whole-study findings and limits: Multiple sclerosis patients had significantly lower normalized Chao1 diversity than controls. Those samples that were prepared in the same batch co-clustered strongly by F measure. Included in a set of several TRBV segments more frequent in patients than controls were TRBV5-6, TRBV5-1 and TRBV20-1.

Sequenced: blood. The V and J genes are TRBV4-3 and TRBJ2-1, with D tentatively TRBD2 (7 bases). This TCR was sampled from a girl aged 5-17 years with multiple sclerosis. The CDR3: CASSQGGGHNEQFF. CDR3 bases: TGCGCCAGCAGCCAAGGCGGGGGCCACAATGAGCAGTTCTTC.